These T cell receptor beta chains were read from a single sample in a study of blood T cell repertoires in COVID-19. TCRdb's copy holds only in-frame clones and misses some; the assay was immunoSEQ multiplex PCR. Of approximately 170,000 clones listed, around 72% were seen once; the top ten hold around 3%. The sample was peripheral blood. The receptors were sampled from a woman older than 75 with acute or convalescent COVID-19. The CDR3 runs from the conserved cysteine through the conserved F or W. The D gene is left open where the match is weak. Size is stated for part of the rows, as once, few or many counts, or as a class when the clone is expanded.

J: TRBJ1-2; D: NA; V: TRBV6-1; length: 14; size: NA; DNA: TGTGCCAGCAGCTCTAATCAGGGATACTATGGCTACACCTTC; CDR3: CASSSNQGYYGYTF
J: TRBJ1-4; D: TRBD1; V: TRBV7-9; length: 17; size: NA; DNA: TGTGCCAGCAGCTCGTGGACAGGGGGCAGAACTAATGAAAAACTGTTTTTT; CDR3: CASSSWTGGRTNEKLFF
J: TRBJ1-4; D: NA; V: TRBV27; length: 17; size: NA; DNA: TGTGCCAGCAGTTTAATTGGGCAGTCTGCAACTAATGAAAAACTGTTTTTT; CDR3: CASSLIGQSATNEKLFF
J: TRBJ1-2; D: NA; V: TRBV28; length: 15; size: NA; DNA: TGTGCCAGCAGTTTACCTACAGCAAGTTTCTATGGCTACACCTTC; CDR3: CASSLPTASFYGYTF
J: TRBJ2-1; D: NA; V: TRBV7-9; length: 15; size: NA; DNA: TGTGCCAGCAGCGCTCCAGGGATTGCGCGGAATGAGCAGTTCTTC; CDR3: CASSAPGIARNEQFF
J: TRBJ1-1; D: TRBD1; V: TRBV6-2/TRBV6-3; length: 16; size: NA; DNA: TGTGCCAGCAGTCGGACGCCTGGGACAGGGGGCACTGAAGCTTTCTTT; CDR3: CASSRTPGTGGTEAFF
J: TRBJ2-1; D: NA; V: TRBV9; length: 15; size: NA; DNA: TGTGCCAGCAGCGTAGGTACGGGAGAAGGCAATGAGCAGTTCTTC; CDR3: CASSVGTGEGNEQFF
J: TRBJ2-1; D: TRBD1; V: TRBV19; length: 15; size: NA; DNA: TGTGCCAGTAGTATTTTGACAGGGGCCTACAATGAGCAGTTCTTC; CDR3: CASSILTGAYNEQFF
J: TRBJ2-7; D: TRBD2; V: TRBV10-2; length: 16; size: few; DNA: TGCGCCAGCAGTGAAGGGGGGACTAGCGGGAGGGGGGAGCAGTACTTC; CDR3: CASSEGGTSGRGEQYF
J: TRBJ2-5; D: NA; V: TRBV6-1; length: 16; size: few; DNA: TGTGCCAGCAGTGGTCGCCGCAGGGCAAACCAAGAGACCCAGTACTTC; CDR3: CASSGRRRANQETQYF
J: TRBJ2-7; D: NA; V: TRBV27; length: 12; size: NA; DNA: TGTGCCAGCAGTACGAGCTCCTACGAGCAGTACTTC; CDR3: CASSTSSYEQYF
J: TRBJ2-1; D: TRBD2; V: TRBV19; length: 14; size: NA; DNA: TGTGCCAGTAGTCCGGGACTAGCGAGTAATGAGCAGTTCTTC; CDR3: CASSPGLASNEQFF
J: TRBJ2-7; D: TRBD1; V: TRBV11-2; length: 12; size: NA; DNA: TGTGCCAGCAGCTTAGGGGCAGGGGGTCCCGTCTTC; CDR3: CASSLGAGGPVF
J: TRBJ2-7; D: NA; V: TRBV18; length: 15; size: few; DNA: TGTGCCAGCTCACCATCAGCGGATCCGTCCTACGAGCAGTACTTC; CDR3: CASSPSADPSYEQYF
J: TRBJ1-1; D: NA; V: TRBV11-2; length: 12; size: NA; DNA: TGTGCCAGCAGCACCTCGAACTTTGAAGCTTTCTTT; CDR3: CASSTSNFEAFF
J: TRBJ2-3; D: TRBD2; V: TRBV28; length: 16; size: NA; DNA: TGTGCCAGCAGTTCCCCGGGGCTAGCGGGAGCAGATACGCAGTATTTT; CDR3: CASSSPGLAGADTQYF
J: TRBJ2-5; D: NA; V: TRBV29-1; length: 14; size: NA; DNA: TGCAGCGTTGCCCAGGGAGGCGACCAAGAGACCCAGTACTTC; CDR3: CSVAQGGDQETQYF
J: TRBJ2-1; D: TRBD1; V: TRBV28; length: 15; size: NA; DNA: TGTGCCAGCAGTCCCGGGACAGGCCCTTTCAATGAGCAGTTCTTC; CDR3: CASSPGTGPFNEQFF
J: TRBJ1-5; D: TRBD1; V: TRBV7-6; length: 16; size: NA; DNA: TGTGCCAGCAGCTTAGGGTCAGGGGGTCGCGGGCAGCCCCAGCATTTT; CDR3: CASSLGSGGRGQPQHF
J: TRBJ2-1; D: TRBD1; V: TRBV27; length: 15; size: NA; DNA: TGTGCCAGCAGTTGGACAGGGGGCTCCTACAATGAGCAGTTCTTC; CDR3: CASSWTGGSYNEQFF
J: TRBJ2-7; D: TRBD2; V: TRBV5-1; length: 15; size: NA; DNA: TGCGCCAGCAGCTTTCAAGCGGGAGAAGGATACGAGCAGTACTTC; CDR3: CASSFQAGEGYEQYF
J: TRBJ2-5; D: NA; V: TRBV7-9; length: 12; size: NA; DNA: TGTGCCAGCAGCCAGGGGTGGGAGACCCAGTACTTC; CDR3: CASSQGWETQYF
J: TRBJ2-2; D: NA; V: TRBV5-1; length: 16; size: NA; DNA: TGCGCCAGCAGCTTCGAAGGACGGGGGTCTTTCGGGGAGCTGTTTTTT; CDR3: CASSFEGRGSFGELFF
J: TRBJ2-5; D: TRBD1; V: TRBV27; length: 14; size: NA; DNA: TGTGCCAGCAGTCGGGACAGGGGGGGAGAGACCCAGTACTTC; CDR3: CASSRDRGGETQYF
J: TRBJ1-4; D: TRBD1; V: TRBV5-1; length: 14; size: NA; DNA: TGCGCCAGCAGCGCTCGGACAGGGGGCGAAAAACTGTTTTTT; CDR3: CASSARTGGEKLFF
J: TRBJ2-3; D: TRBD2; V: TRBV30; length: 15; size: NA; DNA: TGTGCCTGGAGTGTCACTAGCGGGAGGACAGATACGCAGTATTTT; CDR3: CAWSVTSGRTDTQYF
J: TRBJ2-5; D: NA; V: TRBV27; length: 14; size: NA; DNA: TGTGCCAGCAGTTTACAGGGTAGGCAAGAGACCCAGTACTTC; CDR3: CASSLQGRQETQYF
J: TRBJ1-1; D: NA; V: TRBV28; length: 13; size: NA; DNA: TGTGCCAGCAGCCACCGGGGACAAGTAGAAGCTTTCTTT; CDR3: CASSHRGQVEAFF
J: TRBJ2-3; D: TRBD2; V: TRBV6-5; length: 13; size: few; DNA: TGTGCCAGCAGTAGGGAGGGTACAGATACGCAGTATTTT; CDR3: CASSREGTDTQYF
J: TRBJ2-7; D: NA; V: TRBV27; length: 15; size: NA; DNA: TGTGCCAGCAGTTTTTCTTGGGGACACCACTACGAGCAGTACTTC; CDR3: CASSFSWGHHYEQYF
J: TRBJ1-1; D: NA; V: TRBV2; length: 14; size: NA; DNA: TGTGCCAGCAGTGAAGCCGCAGGGAACACTGAAGCTTTCTTT; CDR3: CASSEAAGNTEAFF
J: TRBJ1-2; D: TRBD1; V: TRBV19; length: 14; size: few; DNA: TGTGCCAGTAGTAGGGGACAGCTAAGCTATGGCTACACCTTC; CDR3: CASSRGQLSYGYTF
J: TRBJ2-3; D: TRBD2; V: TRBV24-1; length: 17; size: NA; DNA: TGTGCCACCAGTGATTTGATTAGCGGGGGCGGCACAGATACGCAGTATTTT; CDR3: CATSDLISGGGTDTQYF
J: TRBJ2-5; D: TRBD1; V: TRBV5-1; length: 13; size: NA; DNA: TGCGCCAGCAAACCGACAGGGGAAGAGACCCAGTACTTC; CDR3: CASKPTGEETQYF
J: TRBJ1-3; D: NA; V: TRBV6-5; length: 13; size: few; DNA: TGTGCCGGGGAAGGAGGGGCTGGAAACACCATATATTTT; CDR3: CAGEGGAGNTIYF
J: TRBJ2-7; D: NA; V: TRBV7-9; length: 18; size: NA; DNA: TGTGCCAGCAGCTTTATTTTCACCTCGGGACATAATCCCTACGAGCAGTACTTC; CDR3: CASSFIFTSGHNPYEQYF
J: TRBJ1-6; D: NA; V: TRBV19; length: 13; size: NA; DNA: TGTGCCATGTGTTGGGACAAGTGTTCACCCCTCCACTTT; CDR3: CAMCWDKCSPLHF
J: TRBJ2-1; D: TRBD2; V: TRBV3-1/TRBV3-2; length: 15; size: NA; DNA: TGTGCCAGCAGTCAAGGGACTAGCGGGGAAAATGAGCAGTTCTTC; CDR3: CASSQGTSGENEQFF
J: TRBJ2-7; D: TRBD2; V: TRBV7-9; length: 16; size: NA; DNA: TGTGCCAGCAGCCCCTTCCAGCGGGGCGACTCCTACGAGCAGTACTTC; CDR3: CASSPFQRGDSYEQYF
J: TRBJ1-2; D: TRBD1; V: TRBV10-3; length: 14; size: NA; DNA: TGTGCCATCCAACCGACAGGGACAGGGGATGGCTACACCTTC; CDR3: CAIQPTGTGDGYTF
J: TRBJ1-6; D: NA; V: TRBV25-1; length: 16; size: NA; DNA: TGTGCCAGCAGTGACGGCCAGGACTCCTATAATTCACCCCTCCACTTT; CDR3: CASSDGQDSYNSPLHF
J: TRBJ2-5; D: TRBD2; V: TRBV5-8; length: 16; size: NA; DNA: TGTGCCAGCAGCTTGGGGGGGACTAGCGACCAAGAGACCCAGTACTTC; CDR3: CASSLGGTSDQETQYF
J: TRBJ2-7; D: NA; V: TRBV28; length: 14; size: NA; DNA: TGTGCCAGCAGTATTAGCGGTAGCTCCTACGAGCAGTACTTC; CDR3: CASSISGSSYEQYF
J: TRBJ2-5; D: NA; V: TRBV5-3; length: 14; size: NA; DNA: TGTGCCAGAAAGTTTAGGAGTTTAGGAGAGACCCAGTACTTC; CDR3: CARKFRSLGETQYF
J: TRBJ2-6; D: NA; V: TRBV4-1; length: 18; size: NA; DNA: TGCGCCAGCAGCCAAGATTCGGGGATTGGATCTGGGGCCAACGTCCTGACTTTC; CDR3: CASSQDSGIGSGANVLTF
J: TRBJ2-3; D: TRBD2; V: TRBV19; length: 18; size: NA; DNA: TGTGCCAGTAGTATCCTCCACACGCCTAGCGGGAGTCAAAATACGCAGTATTTT; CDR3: CASSILHTPSGSQNTQYF
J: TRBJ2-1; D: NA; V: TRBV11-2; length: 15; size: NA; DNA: TGTGCCAGCAGCCCGGCAGGGGTTGGGTACAATGAGCAGTTCTTC; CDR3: CASSPAGVGYNEQFF
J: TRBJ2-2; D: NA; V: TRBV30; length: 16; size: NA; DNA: TGTGCCTGGAGTCGGTTGGAGGGATTGAACACCGGGGAGCTGTTTTTT; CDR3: CAWSRLEGLNTGELFF
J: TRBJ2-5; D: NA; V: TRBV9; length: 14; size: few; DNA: TGTGCCAGCAGCGTAGGGGGCTTTCAAGAGACCCAGTACTTC; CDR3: CASSVGGFQETQYF
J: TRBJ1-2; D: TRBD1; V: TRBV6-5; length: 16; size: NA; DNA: TGTGCCAGCAGTTACTCTGGACAGGGGGCTAGCTATGGCTACACCTTC; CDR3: CASSYSGQGASYGYTF
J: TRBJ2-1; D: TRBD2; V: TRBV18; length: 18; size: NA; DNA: TGTGCCAGCTCACTAGTACAACCGAGCGGGAGGCCCTACAATGAGCAGTTCTTC; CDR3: CASSLVQPSGRPYNEQFF
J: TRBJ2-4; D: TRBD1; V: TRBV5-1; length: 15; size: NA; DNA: TGCGCCAGCAGCTTCCAGGGGGCCGGCGGGGACATTCAGTACTTC; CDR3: CASSFQGAGGDIQYF
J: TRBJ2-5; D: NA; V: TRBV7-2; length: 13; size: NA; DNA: TGTGCCAGCAGCTTAGACAGGTCTCAGACCCAGTACTTC; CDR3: CASSLDRSQTQYF
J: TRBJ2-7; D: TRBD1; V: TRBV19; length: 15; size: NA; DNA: TGTGCCAGTAGTAATCCGGGACAGGGAAAATCCGAGCAGTACTTC; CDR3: CASSNPGQGKSEQYF
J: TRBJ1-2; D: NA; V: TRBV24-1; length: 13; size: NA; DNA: TGTGCCACCAGTGATACCCGGGTCTATGGCTACACCTTC; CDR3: CATSDTRVYGYTF